This T cell receptor (beta chain) was identified in a study of identical twins. Whole-study results and caveats: Diverse VJ usage suggested most zero-insertion clonotypes were not invariant T cells.

Germline trimming cut 0 bases from V and 7 bases from J; bases unmatched to any gene: 8. The germline V gene has CDR1 SGHVS and CDR2 FQNEAQ. This CDR3 is built from 15 residues. This clonotype was observed a handful of times. Its antigen remains unknown. MiXCR was run by TCRdb on the 5' RACE reads, yielding one entry per CDR3 protein. The sample lists about 450,000 distinct CDR3 sequences, less than 20% occurring once. The TCR sequence derives from a man aged 45-60 years in good health. Material: naive T cells sorted from blood. The chain uses TRBV7-8 and TRBJ2-7, with TRBD1 identical over 8 bases. DNA for the CDR3: TGTGCCAGCAGCTTAGCGTCAGGGGGCTCTCTTGAGCAGTACTTC. Protein product: CASSLASGGSLEQYF.